Below are 23 T cell receptor beta chains sequenced from a single sample in a study of blood T cells in healthy people across ages. Sample-barcoded 5' priming and a J-beta primer mix drove a second PCR of about 6 to 12 cycles. MiXCR was run by TCRdb on the 5' RACE reads, yielding one entry per CDR3 protein. The sample consists of approximately 730,000 distinct CDR3 sequences, approximately 43% of them appearing once. The sample consisted of blood. Receptors originate from a woman in her fifties or sixties in good health.

J is TRBJ2-7 and V is TRBV12-3 or TRBV12-4; D call uncertain. This CDR3 has 14 residues. The V gene lost 3 bases and the J gene lost 0 bases, with 9 bases spanning the gap. DNA of the CDR3: TGTGCCAGCAGTTTCAGATACAGCTCCTACGAGCAGTACTTC. Amino acid sequence: CASSFRYSSYEQYF.

This clonotype was detected only a few times. DNA of the CDR3: TGTGCCCGCTGCAGATCGAGCGGGACTACTTACAATGAGCAGTACTTC. It translates to CARCRSSGTTYNEQYF. The chain recombines TRBV21-1 with TRBJ2-4; TRBD2, the table's D call, was not compared with the DNA. TRBV21-1 is noted as a pseudogene. This CDR3 has 16 amino acids.

The chain has TRBV5-1 and TRBJ2-5, with D tentatively TRBD2 (5 bases). Per germline, CDR1 SGHRS and CDR2 YFSETQ. The ends were cut back, 7 bases at V and 5 bases at J, with 21 bases in the middle. The CDR3 length is 15 residues. The CDR3 bases are TGCGCCAGCGGGATCGGTAGCGTGTCGCGGGAGACCCAGTACTTC. Translation: CASGIGSVSRETQYF.

This clonotype was found a few times. The chain uses TRBV7-8 and TRBJ2-3, with TRBD1 matching 9 bases. Losses at the gene ends were 2 bases for V and 7 bases for J; bases not matched to a gene: 7. In germline, CDR1 is SGHVS, CDR2 FQNEAQ. The CDR3 is made up of 15 amino acids. The CDR3 protein is CASSLQGTGKYTQYF. DNA of the CDR3: TGTGCCAGCAGCTTACAAGGGACAGGGAAATATACGCAGTATTTT.

The rearrangement links TRBV9 to TRBJ1-2; 7 bases match TRBD1. CDR1 is SGDLS, CDR2 YYNGEE, per germline. Trimming cost V 4 bases and J 4 bases; bases outside gene matches: 10. The CDR3 consists of 15 residues. The CDR3 reads CASSPASGTVYGYTF. CDR3 sequence (DNA): TGTGCCAGCAGCCCGGCGAGCGGGACAGTCTATGGCTACACCTTC.

Note on this clonotype: The junction and the germline gene differ at one end; a read error may be behind it. The chain uses TRBV20-1 and TRBJ1-2; D might be TRBD1 (5 bases). From germline, CDR1 is DFQATT and CDR2 SNEGSKA (reference sequence). The CDR3 totals 11 residues. CDR3 protein: CNARRQSGYTF. Written as DNA, the CDR3 is TGCAATGCTAGACGACAGAGTGGCTACACCTTC.

This clonotype was seen a few times. The chain uses TRBV5-1 and TRBJ2-1; 11 positions agree with TRBD1. Trimming removed 5 bases from V and 7 bases from J; junction bases left unmatched: 8. The CDR3 sequence is 15 residues long. CDR1 SGHRS and CDR2 YFSETQ come from the germline V gene. CDR3 protein: CASRRSGTGGNEQFF. The DNA for the CDR3 is TGCGCCAGCAGACGATCCGGGACAGGGGGAAATGAGCAGTTCTTC.

This sequence joins TRBV7-2 and TRBJ1-4; no clear D. The CDR3 is 16 residues long. Germline V gene lookup returns CDR1 SGHTA and CDR2 FQGNSA. The V end was cut by 5 bases, the J end by 0 bases, with 13 bases between. The CDR3, as DNA: TGTGCCAGCAGCCCGACCGCCGGCTCAACTAATGAAAAACTGTTTTTT. As protein: CASSPTAGSTNEKLFF.

In this sample, this clonotype turned up once. A read error may produce the germline difference seen at one junction end. V is TRBV6-5 and J is TRBJ1-6; 8 bases align to TRBD1. The CDR3 covers 15 residues. Germline V gene lookup returns CDR1 MNHEY and CDR2 SVGAGI. CDR3 sequence: CASTPVWTGNLPLHF. The CDR3, as DNA: TGTGCCAGCACTCCGGTCTGGACAGGGAATTTACCCCTCCACTTT.

The chain links TRBV7-2 to TRBJ1-2; a weak D match, TRBD1 (6 bases). CDR1 and CDR2 (germline): SGHTA, FQGNSA. The CDR3 has 16 residues. The ends were cut back, 2 bases at V and 1 base at J, with 14 bases in the middle. The CDR3 DNA reads as TGTGCCAGCAGCTTATCGGGGGCACCAGATAACTATGGCTACACCTTC. Translated: CASSLSGAPDNYGYTF.

The rearrangement uses TRBV25-1 and TRBJ2-3; D not resolved. The CDR3 is 13 amino acids. Per germline, CDR1 MGHDK and CDR2 SYGVNS. The V end was cut by 4 bases, the J end by 5 bases, with 10 bases between. The CDR3 nucleotides are TGTGCCAGCAGTGTACAGTATGGAGATACGCAGTATTTT. Its translation: CASSVQYGDTQYF. The whole variable domain, remainder taken from reference TRBV25-1 and TRBJ2-3, is EADIYQTPRYLVIGTGKKITLECSQTMGHDKMYWYQQDPGMELHLIHYSYGVNSTEKGDLSSESTVSRIRTEHFPLTLESARPSHTSQYLCASSVQYGDTQYFGPGTRLTVL.

CDR3 residues: CSAGRLAGGYREQYF. As DNA, the CDR3 is TGCAGTGCTGGGCGACTAGCGGGGGGTTACCGCGAGCAGTACTTC. This chain joins TRBV20-1 and TRBJ2-7; 13 nucleotides agree with TRBD2. CDR1 is DFQATT, CDR2 SNEGSKA, per germline (reference sequence). The CDR3 covers 15 residues. Trimming cost V 5 bases and J 6 bases; bases outside gene matches: 10.

The chain is built from TRBV12-3 or TRBV12-4 and TRBJ2-3, with D hard to call. V was cut by 2 bases and J by 6 bases, with 12 bases left in between. The CDR3 is made up of 14 amino acids. This CDR3 is CASSLPPNQDTQYF. DNA of the CDR3: TGTGCCAGCAGTTTACCCCCAAACCAGGATACGCAGTATTTT.

The chain is built from TRBV29-1 and TRBJ2-1; the D call may be TRBD1 or TRBD2 (5 bases each). Near its end, the DNA agrees better with TRBJ2-7, so the J call may be wrong. CDR1 and CDR2 from the germline V gene are SQVTM and ANQGSEA. The CDR3 covers 15 residues. CDR3 nucleotides: TGCAGCGTTGTTAGGGACCCCGACCCCCACAATGAGCAGTACTTC. This translates into CSVVRDPDPHNEQYF.

Of note for this clonotype: Sequence at one end of the junction differs from germline and may be a read error. This rearrangement joins TRBV12-3 or TRBV12-4 to TRBJ2-2; D could derive from TRBD1 or TRBD2 (5 bases each). The CDR3 extends over 14 amino acids. CDR3 nucleotide sequence: TGTGCCGGCAGTTTGGGGGTCACCGGAGGGGAGCTGTTTTTT. It codes for CAGSLGVTGGELFF.

This clonotype was found a few times. This chain connects TRBV28 to TRBJ2-3; 7 nucleotides match TRBD2. V lost 6 bases and J lost 2; bases outside the gene matches: 11. The CDR3 runs to 16 residues. From germline, CDR1 is MDHEN and CDR2 SYDVKM. CDR3 sequence reads: CASSPHVAGDTDTQYF. For the CDR3, the DNA is TGTGCCAGCAGCCCCCATGTGGCGGGAGACACAGATACGCAGTATTTT.

The chain links TRBV29-1 to TRBJ2-3; D call uncertain. V gave up 2 bases and J gave up 6 bases, with 9 bases separating them. This CDR3 region has 12 residues. Germline CDR1 and CDR2: SQVTM and ANQGSEA. The CDR3 region is CSVEPGMDTQYF. The CDR3 DNA follows: TGCAGCGTTGAACCTGGCATGGATACGCAGTATTTT.

The table lists this clonotype with a few counts. The chain couples TRBV29-1 to TRBJ1-4; 7 bases align to TRBD1. The germline gives CDR1 SQVTM, CDR2 ANQGSEA. This CDR3 region has 14 residues. Losses at the gene ends were 6 bases for V and 11 bases for J; bases not matched to a gene: 15. Written as DNA, the CDR3 is TGCAGCGTCGCATCCGGGACAGAGACCATCAAACTGTTTTTT. Residues: CSVASGTETIKLFF.

This clonotype was detected a few times. The rearrangement joins TRBV24-1 to TRBJ1-5; D unresolved. CDR1 and CDR2 (germline): KGHDR, SFDVKD. Trimming removed 3 bases from V and 7 bases from J, with 6 bases in between. The CDR3 spans 12 residues. The CDR3 reads CATSDSGQPQHF. The CDR3 bases are TGTGCCACCAGTGATAGTGGGCAGCCCCAGCATTTT.

The rearrangement uses TRBV5-1 and TRBJ2-3; 9 positions agree with TRBD2. The CDR3 runs to 16 residues. From germline, CDR1 is SGHRS and CDR2 YFSETQ. Trimming cost V 0 bases and J 4 bases; bases outside gene matches: 6. CDR3 sequence reads: CASSLVAGADADTQYF. The DNA of the CDR3 is TGCGCCAGCAGCTTGGTAGCGGGGGCTGATGCAGATACGCAGTATTTT.

V gene TRBV4-1 combines with J gene TRBJ2-4; the match to TRBD2 covers 8 bases. The J call is in doubt because the DNA end fits TRBJ2-5 better. Germline V lookup: CDR1 MGHRA, CDR2 YSYEKL. The CDR3 is 16 residues long. The CDR3 coding sequence is TGCGCCAGCAGCCAAGAGCTTGGCGGGGGGCAAGAGACCCAGTACTTC. It encodes CASSQELGGGQETQYF.

This clonotype was detected ten times or more. V gene TRBV6-2 or TRBV6-3 combines with J gene TRBJ2-1, with no clear D. CDR1 MNHEY and CDR2 SVGEGT come from the germline V gene. Trimming removed 7 bases at V and 9 bases at J, with 10 bases between. There are 11 residues in the CDR3. CDR3 loop: CASNLPGEQFF. As DNA, the CDR3 is TGTGCCAGCAACCTTCCGGGTGAGCAGTTCTTC.

There are a few counts of this clonotype. This sequence joins TRBV4-2 and TRBJ1-1, with 7 nucleotides matching TRBD1. This CDR3 is built from 15 residues. Germline loops: CDR1 LGHNA, CDR2 YNFKEQ. V was pared by 2 bases and J by 3 bases, with 6 bases of the junction left unmatched. The CDR3 sequence is CASSQPTGVYTEAFF. The DNA for the CDR3 is TGTGCCAGCAGCCAACCTACAGGGGTTTACACTGAAGCTTTCTTT.